This passage covers 21 T cell receptor beta chains from one sample sequenced in a study of somatic mutations in cytotoxic T cells in rheumatoid arthritis. Produced via immunoSEQ multiplex PCR; TCRdb's table is partial and in-frame only. The sample holds about 10,000 clones; around 90% are singletons and the top ten take approximately 15%. Material for sequencing was CD8+ T cells sorted from blood. These receptors all come from a woman between 18 and 29 years old with rheumatoid arthritis.

This clone occurred a few times. This rearrangement joins TRBV15 to TRBJ2-7; 9 bases match TRBD1. This CDR3 spans 15 amino acids. CDR1 LNHNV and CDR2 YYDKDF come from the germline V gene (reference sequence). V shed 8 bases, J shed 3 bases, and the junction held 11 bases outside the gene matches. CDR3 amino acids: CATSAPRDRDYEQYF. The CDR3 coding sequence is TGTGCCACCTCCGCCCCTCGGGACAGGGACTACGAGCAGTACTTC.

CDR3 amino acids: CASSLYQGLGNTIYF. The CDR3 coding sequence is TGCGCCAGCAGCTTGTATCAGGGGTTAGGAAACACCATATATTTT. This rearrangement joins TRBV5-1 to TRBJ1-3; D is perhaps TRBD1 (6 bases). V was trimmed by 1 base and J by 4 bases, leaving 12 bases between them. The length of the CDR3 is 15 residues. Germline assignment: CDR1 SGHRS and CDR2 YFSETQ.

A remark on this clone: Germline and junction disagree at one end, which may indicate a read error. V usage is TRBV7-7 and J usage is TRBJ2-5, with D perhaps matching TRBD2 (6 bases). The CDR3 contains 16 residues. Germline V gene sequence: CDR1 SSHAT, CDR2 FNYEAQ (reference sequence). The CDR3 nucleotides read TGTGCTAGCAGCACAGGCGGGGCGGGACTCCAAGAGACCCAGTACTTC. Residues: CASSTGGAGLQETQYF.

The chain carries TRBV7-6 and TRBJ2-7; maybe TRBD2 (5 bases). V dropped 1 base and J dropped 4 bases, with 11 bases sitting between them. CDR1 and CDR2 from the germline V gene are SGHVS and FNYEAQ. This CDR3 region has 14 residues. The CDR3 coding sequence is TGTGCCAGCAGCTTAGACCCGGGGAAATACGAGCAGTACTTC. It translates to CASSLDPGKYEQYF.

This clone was found once. The chain employs TRBV9 and TRBJ2-7; 11 bases are shared with TRBD2. From germline, CDR1 is SGDLS and CDR2 YYNGEE. The CDR3 contains 15 residues. The V segment lost 1 base and the J segment 4 bases; nucleotides outside the gene matches: 4. CDR3 residues: CASSVTASGRYEQYF. The DNA for the CDR3 is TGTGCCAGCAGCGTAACGGCTAGCGGGAGGTACGAGCAGTACTTC.

V is TRBV4-3 and J is TRBJ1-6, with 7 bases matching TRBD1. The CDR3 length is 17 residues. Germline V lookup: CDR1 LGHNA, CDR2 YSLEER. V trimming: 2 bases; J trimming: 6 bases; junction bases outside the gene matches: 10. This chain's CDR3 is CASSQSSRGRSNSPLHF. In DNA, the CDR3 is TGCGCCAGCAGCCAAAGTTCGAGGGGGCGCAGTAATTCACCCCTCCACTTT.

CDR3 region: CASSPRDRNTEAFF. DNA for the CDR3: TGTGCCAGCAGCCCCCGGGACAGGAACACTGAAGCTTTCTTT. J is TRBJ1-1 and V is TRBV7-9; 7 bases line up with TRBD1. This CDR3 spans 14 amino acids. Germline V gives CDR1 SEHNR, CDR2 FQNEAQ (reference sequence). The V segment lost 5 bases and the J segment 1 base; nucleotides outside the gene matches: 4.

This clone was seen just once. The V call is TRBV5-4, the J call TRBJ2-5, with 10 bases that match TRBD2. The last part of the DNA fits TRBJ2-7 better; the J call may be wrong. This CDR3 is 16 amino acids long. Germline lookup yields CDR1 SGHNT and CDR2 YYREEE (reference sequence). The CDR3 sequence: CASSGTGTSASYEQYF. CDR3 sequence (DNA): TGTGCCAGCAGCGGAACCGGGACTAGCGCCTCCTACGAGCAGTACTTC.

The V gene is TRBV7-2, the J gene TRBJ1-1; no reliable D call. The CDR3 length is 14 residues. Germline CDR1 SGHTA, CDR2 FQGNSA. The germline V and J ends were trimmed by 3 bases and 0 bases, with 8 bases remaining between them. The CDR3 DNA follows: TGTGCCAGCAGCTTTCCTGTTTTGAACACTGAAGCTTTCTTT. It codes for CASSFPVLNTEAFF.

The chain links TRBV28 to TRBJ1-5; 8 bases line up with TRBD1. Germline V gives CDR1 MDHEN, CDR2 SYDVKM. J gave up 5 bases and V 5 bases, and 2 bases lay outside the gene matches. The CDR3 is 13 amino acids. The CDR3 reads CASSGQGDQPQHF. For the CDR3, the DNA is TGTGCCAGCAGTGGACAGGGTGATCAGCCCCAGCATTTT.

The V and J genes are TRBV9 and TRBJ2-7; TRBD1 matches 7 bases. CDR1 is SGDLS, CDR2 YYNGEE, per germline. Trimming removed 4 bases from V and 3 bases from J; junction bases left unmatched: 4. The CDR3 runs 13 residues. The CDR3 DNA reads as TGTGCCAGCAGCCCCGGACAGGACTACGAGCAGTACTTC. Translating it yields CASSPGQDYEQYF.

This chain connects TRBV5-6 to TRBJ1-1; D not certain. Germline V gene data show CDR1 as SGHDT and CDR2 as YYEEEE. The V gene lost 2 bases and the J gene lost 0 bases, with 5 bases spanning the gap. CDR3 length: 13 amino acids. The CDR3 sequence: CASSFRMNTEAFF. Written as DNA, the CDR3 is TGTGCCAGCAGCTTTCGTATGAACACTGAAGCTTTCTTT.

DNA of the CDR3: TGTGCCAGCAGTCCGCGGACAGGGTTCCGAGATACGCAGTATTTT. This encodes CASSPRTGFRDTQYF. The V gene is TRBV28, the J gene TRBJ2-3; 8 bases are a match to TRBD1. The CDR3 length is 15 residues. From germline, CDR1 is MDHEN and CDR2 SYDVKM. With 5 bases clipped from V and 5 bases from J, the junction kept 9 bases outside the gene matches.

The V call is TRBV27, the J call TRBJ2-7; D remains ambiguous. CDR1 MNHEY and CDR2 SMNVEV come from the germline V gene (reference sequence). V gave up 3 bases and J gave up 2 bases, with 8 bases separating them. This CDR3 comprises 13 residues. CDR3: CASSFGTAYEQYF. The CDR3 DNA reads as TGTGCCAGCAGTTTCGGTACAGCCTACGAGCAGTACTTC.

This clone was detected only a few times. This chain links TRBV28 with TRBJ1-2; D is undetermined. CDR1 and CDR2 from the germline V gene are MDHEN and SYDVKM. The CDR3 spans 15 residues. Trimming shortened V by 5 bases and J by 0 bases, and 13 bases separated the two germline ends. CDR3 loop: CASSPSPGANYGYTF. CDR3 DNA: TGTGCCAGCAGTCCTAGTCCCGGAGCTAACTATGGCTACACCTTC.

V and J are TRBV5-6 and TRBJ2-3; 10 positions match TRBD2. Germline assignment: CDR1 SGHDT and CDR2 YYEEEE. After removal of 4 bases from V and 1 base from J, the junction contained 9 bases not matched to a gene. This CDR3 is 17 amino acids long. The DNA of the CDR3 is TGTGCCAGCAGCAAACTTCCTCTAGCGGGGGGCACAGATACGCAGTATTTT. Translation gives CASSKLPLAGGTDTQYF.

The CDR3 here is CASSHYRAAYEQYF. The CDR3 DNA is TGTGCCAGCAGCCACTACAGGGCCGCCTACGAGCAGTACTTC. V is TRBV7-2 and J is TRBJ2-7, with D perhaps TRBD1 (6 bases). Germline V gene data show CDR1 as SGHTA and CDR2 as FQGNSA. Trimming took 5 bases from V and 2 from J, leaving 13 bases between them. CDR3 length equals 14 residues.

This chain connects TRBV27 to TRBJ2-1; 11 bases map to TRBD2. CDR1 and CDR2 from the germline V gene are MNHEY and SMNVEV (reference sequence). The ends lost 5 bases at V and 4 bases at J; junction bases unmatched: 4. The CDR3 sequence is 15 residues long. CDR3 protein: CASSPGTSGYNEQFF. CDR3 sequence (DNA): TGTGCCAGCAGTCCGGGGACTAGCGGTTACAATGAGCAGTTCTTC.

The genes are TRBV19 and TRBJ1-1; no firm D call. CDR1 is LNHDA and CDR2 is SQIVND in the germline V gene (reference sequence). V was shortened by 0 bases and J by 1 base, with 12 bases between the two germline ends. CDR3 size: 16 residues. DNA for the CDR3: TGTGCCAGTAGTATAGAAACGGCGGATCCGAACACTGAAGCTTTCTTT. This sequence encodes CASSIETADPNTEAFF. Drawing the rest from reference TRBV19 and TRBJ1-1, the complete variable domain is DGGITQSPKYLFRKEGQNVTLSCEQNLNHDAMYWYRQDPGQGLRLIYYSQIVNDFQKGDIAEGYSVSREKKESFPLTVTSAQKNPTAFYLCASSIETADPNTEAFFGQGTRLTVV.

The V call is TRBV11-2, the J call TRBJ2-2; 8 bases map to TRBD2. The CDR3 is 16 amino acids. With V trimmed by 5 bases and J by 6 bases, 11 bases remained unmatched. Germline loops: CDR1 SGHAT, CDR2 FQNNGV. The CDR3 DNA reads as TGTGCCAGCAGCACAGAGGCGGGAGGCAGGGCCGGGGAGCTGTTTTTT. Translation gives CASSTEAGGRAGELFF.

The chain recombines TRBV11-2 with TRBJ2-7, with D possibly being TRBD2 (6 bases). This CDR3 has 15 amino acids. V gave up 3 bases and J gave up 0 bases, with 12 bases separating them. Germline-derived CDR1 and CDR2 are SGHAT and FQNNGV. CDR3 coding DNA: TGTGCCAGCAGCTTGCTGGAGGGGTACTCCTACGAGCAGTACTTC. Translated, it gives CASSLLEGYSYEQYF.